The count of the clone carrying this T cell receptor beta chain is one. These data belong to a study of T cell changes during pregnancy in multiple sclerosis. The CDR3 totals 15 residues. The germline V and J ends were trimmed by 1 base and 0 bases, with 8 bases remaining between them. Germline CDR1 reads SGHRS; CDR2 reads YFSETQ. The table came from immunoSEQ multiplex PCR; TCRdb's copy has only in-frame clones and leaves some out. The sample lists around 100,000 clones, 80% to 95% occurring once. The material sequenced was peripheral blood, taken after pregnancy. This chain connects TRBV5-1 to TRBJ1-3; D is unclear. The receptor's source is a female donor with multiple sclerosis, enrolled in a pregnancy study. The CDR3 loop reads CASSLTGFSGNTIYF. The CDR3 coding sequence is TGCGCCAGCAGCTTGACCGGGTTCTCTGGAAACACCATATATTTT.